One T cell receptor (beta chain) is described in this entry. Its antigen is still unknown. Germline lookup yields CDR1 ENHRY and CDR2 SYGVKD. V shed 0 bases and J 3 bases; nucleotides not matched to a gene: 1. There are 17 residues in the CDR3. Using immunoSEQ multiplex PCR, the repertoire was profiled, and TCRdb retains in-frame clones only, with some absent. The sample holds under 80,000 clones, approximately 90% seen once. The source of the sample is a study of T cell responses to AZD1222 COVID-19 vaccine. The study's findings and limits: Clonal diversity may have been underestimated, and the donors were mostly white British, with more females than males. After two AZD1222 doses, spike-specific TCR breadth and depth rose versus day 0.

The receptor was isolated from an adult who received the AZD1222 COVID-19 vaccine. The sequencing used peripheral blood, collected 28 days after the second AZD1222 dose. The chain is built from TRBV10-3 and TRBJ2-4; 14 bases are shared with TRBD2. CDR3 amino acids: CAISESGLAGVKNIQYF. The CDR3 DNA sequence: TGTGCCATCAGTGAGTCGGGACTAGCGGGAGTCAAAAACATTCAGTACTTC.